This TCR beta chain stems from a study of blood T cell repertoires in COVID-19. Produced via immunoSEQ multiplex PCR; TCRdb's table is partial and in-frame only. This sample has roughly 230,000 clones, with approximately 81% found just once. Germline CDR1 and CDR2: PRHDT and FYEKMQ (reference sequence). J lost 2 bases, V lost 5 bases, and 2 bases had no gene match. The CDR3 is 14 amino acids. The sequenced material came from PBMCs or T cells enriched from blood (not recorded which). The TCR originated in a woman in her forties or fifties who had been exposed to COVID-19. The V call is TRBV13, the J call TRBJ2-2, with TRBD1 identical over 7 bases. The DNA for the CDR3 is TGTGCCAGCAGCGGGGACAGCAACACCGGGGAGCTGTTTTTT. As protein: CASSGDSNTGELFF.